The sequence of this T cell receptor beta chain was determined in a study of shared clonotypes between healthy human individuals. The naive CD8 subset, CD45RO-negative cells positively selected for CCR7, excluded terminally differentiated effector memory CD45RA+ cells. The protocol was immunoSEQ multiplex PCR, while the TCRdb copy is restricted to in-frame clones and leaves out a portion. The sample has under 600,000 clones, roughly 98% seen once; the top ten hold approximately 0.3%. Trimming pared 5 bases from V and 0 bases from J, leaving 11 bases between. Per the germline V gene, CDR1 is SGHTA and CDR2 is FQGNSA. This CDR3 region has 15 residues.

Sequenced input: naive CD8+ T cells sorted from blood. The clonotype was recovered from a man aged 25-45 years in good health. The chain is built from TRBV7-2 and TRBJ1-3; no clear D. CDR3 region: CASSTTPSSGNTIYF. The CDR3 nucleotides read TGTGCCAGCAGCACGACACCTAGCTCTGGAAACACCATATATTTT. Looking up the rest from reference TRBV7-2 and TRBJ1-3 gives the full variable domain: GAGVSQSPSNKVTEKGKDVELRCDPISGHTALYWYRQSLGQGLEFLIYFQGNSAPDKSGLPSDRFSAERTGGSVSTLTIQRTQQEDSAVYLCASSTTPSSGNTIYFGEGSWLTVV.